The 9 T cell receptor beta chains below come from one sample, sequenced in a study of blood T cells in healthy people across ages. Then a second PCR, running roughly 7 to 11 cycles, was carried out with a sample-barcoded 5' primer and a J-beta primer mix. A single record per CDR3 protein comes from TCRdb applying MiXCR to the 5' RACE reads. The data show hundreds of thousands of distinct CDR3 sequences, roughly 53% seen once. The sequencing input was blood. Source of these receptors: a man between 60 and 75 years old in good health.

V and J are TRBV20-1 and TRBJ2-5; 9 bases agree with TRBD2. Germline V CDR1 and CDR2: DFQATT, SNEGSKA (reference sequence). The CDR3 has 16 residues. Germline trimming cut 1 base from V and 0 bases from J; bases unmatched to any gene: 6. The CDR3 coding sequence is TGCAGTGCTAGAGGAGCTAGCGGGGAAAACCAAGAGACCCAGTACTTC. It codes for CSARGASGENQETQYF.

This clonotype was detected once. V is TRBV18 and J is TRBJ2-5; 11 positions agree with TRBD1. The J call may be incorrect, as the DNA end agrees better with TRBJ2-7. The germline gives CDR1 KGHSH, CDR2 LQKENI. The CDR3 contains 17 residues. The CDR3 sequence is CASSPGQGARVAYEQYF. CDR3 DNA: TGTGCCAGCTCACCCGGACAGGGGGCGCGTGTCGCCTACGAGCAGTACTTC.

This chain links TRBV5-1 with TRBJ2-3; D is undetermined. V lost 8 bases, J lost 3 bases, and 13 bases lay in between. Germline V CDR1 and CDR2: SGHRS, YFSETQ. This CDR3 is 13 amino acids long. Written as DNA, the CDR3 is TGCGCCAGTACGCAGGACGGAACAGATACGCAGTATTTT. Its protein is CASTQDGTDTQYF.

Only a few counts were recorded for this clonotype. V and J are TRBV5-1 and TRBJ2-5; no firm D call. The CDR3 extends over 15 amino acids. Trimming removed 0 bases at V and 0 bases at J, with 9 bases between. CDR1 SGHRS and CDR2 YFSETQ come from the germline V gene. CDR3 amino acids: CASSLGAGNQETQYF. The CDR3 DNA reads TGCGCCAGCAGCTTGGGGGCAGGTAACCAAGAGACCCAGTACTTC.

The sample holds a few counts of this clonotype. The chain couples TRBV3-1 to TRBJ2-6; D uncertain. The germline V and J ends were trimmed by 4 bases and 1 base, with 8 bases remaining between them. The germline CDR1 and CDR2 sequences are LGHDT and YNNKEL (reference sequence). The CDR3 is 15 amino acids. CDR3 sequence reads: CASSPIQSGANVLTF. In DNA form, the CDR3 reads TGTGCCAGCAGCCCAATACAATCTGGGGCCAACGTCCTGACTTTC.

The chain recombines TRBV9 with TRBJ1-4, with a weak D call TRBD1 (5 bases). V was clipped by 4 bases and J by 6 bases, with 10 bases between them. Per germline, CDR1 SGDLS and CDR2 YYNGEE. The CDR3 has 13 amino acids. The DNA for the CDR3 is TGTGCCAGCAGCAGGGGAATCGATGAAAAACTGTTTTTT. Its translation is CASSRGIDEKLFF.

The rearrangement joins TRBV27 to TRBJ1-5, with D perhaps matching TRBD1 (5 bases). The length of the CDR3 is 17 residues. CDR1 and CDR2 from the germline V gene are MNHEY and SMNVEV (reference sequence). Trimming cost V 5 bases and J 0 bases, with 17 bases left between them. The CDR3 nucleotides read TGTGCCAGCAGTAGTCTTGGGGCACCGGCTAGCAATCAGCCCCAGCATTTT. Amino acids: CASSSLGAPASNQPQHF.

The chain combines TRBV4-1 with TRBJ1-2; D uncertain. V was pared by 0 bases and J by 1 base, with 15 bases between. The CDR3 covers 17 residues. Germline V gene data show CDR1 as MGHRA and CDR2 as YSYEKL. CDR3 coding DNA: TGCGCCAGCAGCCAAGAGGGCCAGGTCCACTTTAACTATGGCTACACCTTC. It is translated as CASSQEGQVHFNYGYTF.

The gene calls are TRBV5-1 and TRBJ2-6; 7 nucleotides match TRBD2. The CDR3 has 16 amino acids. The V and J ends lost 0 bases and 2 bases, in that order; junction bases with no gene match: 2. Germline CDR1 reads SGHRS; CDR2 reads YFSETQ. This CDR3 reads CASSLVGLAGANVLTF. CDR3 DNA sequence: TGCGCCAGCAGCTTGGTTGGACTAGCTGGGGCCAACGTCCTGACTTTC.